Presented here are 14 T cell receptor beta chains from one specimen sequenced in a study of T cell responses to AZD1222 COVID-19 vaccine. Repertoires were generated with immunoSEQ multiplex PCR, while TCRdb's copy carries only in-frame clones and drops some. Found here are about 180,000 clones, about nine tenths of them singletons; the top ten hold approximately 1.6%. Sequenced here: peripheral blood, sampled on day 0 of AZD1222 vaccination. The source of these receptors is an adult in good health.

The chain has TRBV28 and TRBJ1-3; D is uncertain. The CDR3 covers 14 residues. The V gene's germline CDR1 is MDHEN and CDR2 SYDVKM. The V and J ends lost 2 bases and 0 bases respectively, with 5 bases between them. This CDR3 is CASSLRVSGNTIYF. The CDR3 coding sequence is TGTGCCAGCAGTTTAAGGGTCTCTGGAAACACCATATATTTT.

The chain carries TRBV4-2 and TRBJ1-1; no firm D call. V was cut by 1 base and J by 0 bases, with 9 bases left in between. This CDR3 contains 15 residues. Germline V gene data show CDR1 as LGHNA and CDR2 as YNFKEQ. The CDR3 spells CASSQAGGMNTEAFF. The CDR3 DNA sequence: TGTGCCAGCAGCCAAGCGGGCGGGATGAACACTGAAGCTTTCTTT.

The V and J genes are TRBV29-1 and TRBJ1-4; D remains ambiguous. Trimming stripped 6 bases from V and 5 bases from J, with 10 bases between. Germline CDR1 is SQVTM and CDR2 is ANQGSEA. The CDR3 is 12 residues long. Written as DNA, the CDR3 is TGCAGCGTCTACGATAAAAATGAAAAACTGTTTTTT. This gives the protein CSVYDKNEKLFF. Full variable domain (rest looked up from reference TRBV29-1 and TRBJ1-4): SAVISQKPSRDICQRGTSLTIQCQVDSQVTMMFWYRQQPGQSLTLIATANQGSEATYESGFVIDKFPISRPNLTFSTLTVSNMSPEDSSIYLCSVYDKNEKLFFGSGTQLSVL.

Written as DNA, the CDR3 is TGTGCCAGCAGCTTGAGTGGGGGCCGCTACAATGAGCAGTTCTTC. It encodes CASSLSGGRYNEQFF. The rearrangement uses TRBV5-4 and TRBJ2-1, with D possibly being TRBD1 (6 bases). There are 15 residues in the CDR3. The V gene's germline CDR1 is SGHNT and CDR2 YYREEE (reference sequence). The V end lost 1 base, the J end lost 3 bases, and 11 bases lay between the germline ends.

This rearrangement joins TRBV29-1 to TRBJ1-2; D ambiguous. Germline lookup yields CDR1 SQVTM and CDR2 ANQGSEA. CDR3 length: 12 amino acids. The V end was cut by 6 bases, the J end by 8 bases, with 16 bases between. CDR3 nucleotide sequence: TGCAGCGTGCATATAGGGAGAGGGGGCTACACCTTC. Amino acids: CSVHIGRGGYTF.

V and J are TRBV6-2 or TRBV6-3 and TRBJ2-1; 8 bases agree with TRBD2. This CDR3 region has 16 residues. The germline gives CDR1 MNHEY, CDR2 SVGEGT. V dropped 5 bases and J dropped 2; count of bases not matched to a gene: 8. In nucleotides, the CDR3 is TGTGCCAGCAGTCTCGGGGTAGCGGGGACCTACAATGAGCAGTTCTTC. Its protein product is CASSLGVAGTYNEQFF.

For the CDR3, the DNA is TGCGCCAGCAGCTTGGCCATAAATACCGGGGAGCTGTTTTTT. This sequence encodes CASSLAINTGELFF. The V gene is TRBV5-1, the J gene TRBJ2-2, with D unclear. CDR1 is SGHRS and CDR2 is YFSETQ in the germline V gene. The V end was cut by 0 bases, the J end by 5 bases, with 8 bases between. The CDR3 extends over 14 amino acids.

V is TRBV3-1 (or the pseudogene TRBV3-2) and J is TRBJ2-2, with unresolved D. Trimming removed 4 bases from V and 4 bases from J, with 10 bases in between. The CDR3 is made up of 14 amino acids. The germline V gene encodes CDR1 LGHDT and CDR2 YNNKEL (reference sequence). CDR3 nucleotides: TGTGCCAGCAGCCCGATGGACGGCACCGGGGAGCTGTTTTTT. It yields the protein CASSPMDGTGELFF.

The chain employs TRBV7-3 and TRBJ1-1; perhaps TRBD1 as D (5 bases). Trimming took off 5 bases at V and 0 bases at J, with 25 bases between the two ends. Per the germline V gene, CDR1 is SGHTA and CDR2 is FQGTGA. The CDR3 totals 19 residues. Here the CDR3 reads CASSHKPREGPTLNTEAFF. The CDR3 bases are TGTGCCAGCAGCCACAAACCCAGGGAGGGGCCGACGCTGAACACTGAAGCTTTCTTT.

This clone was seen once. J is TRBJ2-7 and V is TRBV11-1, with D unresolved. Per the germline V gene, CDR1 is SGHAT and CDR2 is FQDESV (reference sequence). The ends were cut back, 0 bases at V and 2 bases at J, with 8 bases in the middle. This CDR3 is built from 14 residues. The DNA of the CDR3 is TGTGCCAGCAGCTTAGCTGCTAGAGCCTACGAGCAGTACTTC. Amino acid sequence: CASSLAARAYEQYF.

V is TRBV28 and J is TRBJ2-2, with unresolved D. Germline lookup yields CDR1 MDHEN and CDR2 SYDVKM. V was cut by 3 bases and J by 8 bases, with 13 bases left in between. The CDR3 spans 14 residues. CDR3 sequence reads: CASSLLRGSGELFF. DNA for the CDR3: TGTGCCAGCAGTTTGTTGAGAGGATCAGGGGAGCTGTTTTTT.

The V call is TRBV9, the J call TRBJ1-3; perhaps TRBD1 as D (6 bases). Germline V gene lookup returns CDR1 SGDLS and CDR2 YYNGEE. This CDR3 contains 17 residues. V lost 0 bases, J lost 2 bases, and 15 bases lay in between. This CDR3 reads CASSVEGGTYTGNTIYF. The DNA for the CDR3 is TGTGCCAGCAGCGTAGAGGGGGGGACCTACACTGGAAACACCATATATTTT.

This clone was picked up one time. CDR3 amino acids: CASTTSPGLFYGYTF. As DNA, the CDR3 is TGTGCCAGCACCACCAGTCCGGGGTTATTCTATGGCTACACCTTC. The V and J genes are TRBV6-6 and TRBJ1-2; D unclear. Germline loops: CDR1 MNHNY, CDR2 SVGAGI (reference sequence). Trimming pared 7 bases from V and 4 bases from J, leaving 19 bases between. The CDR3 totals 15 residues.

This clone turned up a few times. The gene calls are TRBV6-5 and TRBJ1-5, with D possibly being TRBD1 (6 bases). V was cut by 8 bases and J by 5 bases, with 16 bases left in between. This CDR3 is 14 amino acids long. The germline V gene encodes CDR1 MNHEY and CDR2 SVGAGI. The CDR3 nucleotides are TGTGCCAGCCACAGGGAGGGTAGAGATCAGCCCCAGCATTTT. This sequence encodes CASHREGRDQPQHF.